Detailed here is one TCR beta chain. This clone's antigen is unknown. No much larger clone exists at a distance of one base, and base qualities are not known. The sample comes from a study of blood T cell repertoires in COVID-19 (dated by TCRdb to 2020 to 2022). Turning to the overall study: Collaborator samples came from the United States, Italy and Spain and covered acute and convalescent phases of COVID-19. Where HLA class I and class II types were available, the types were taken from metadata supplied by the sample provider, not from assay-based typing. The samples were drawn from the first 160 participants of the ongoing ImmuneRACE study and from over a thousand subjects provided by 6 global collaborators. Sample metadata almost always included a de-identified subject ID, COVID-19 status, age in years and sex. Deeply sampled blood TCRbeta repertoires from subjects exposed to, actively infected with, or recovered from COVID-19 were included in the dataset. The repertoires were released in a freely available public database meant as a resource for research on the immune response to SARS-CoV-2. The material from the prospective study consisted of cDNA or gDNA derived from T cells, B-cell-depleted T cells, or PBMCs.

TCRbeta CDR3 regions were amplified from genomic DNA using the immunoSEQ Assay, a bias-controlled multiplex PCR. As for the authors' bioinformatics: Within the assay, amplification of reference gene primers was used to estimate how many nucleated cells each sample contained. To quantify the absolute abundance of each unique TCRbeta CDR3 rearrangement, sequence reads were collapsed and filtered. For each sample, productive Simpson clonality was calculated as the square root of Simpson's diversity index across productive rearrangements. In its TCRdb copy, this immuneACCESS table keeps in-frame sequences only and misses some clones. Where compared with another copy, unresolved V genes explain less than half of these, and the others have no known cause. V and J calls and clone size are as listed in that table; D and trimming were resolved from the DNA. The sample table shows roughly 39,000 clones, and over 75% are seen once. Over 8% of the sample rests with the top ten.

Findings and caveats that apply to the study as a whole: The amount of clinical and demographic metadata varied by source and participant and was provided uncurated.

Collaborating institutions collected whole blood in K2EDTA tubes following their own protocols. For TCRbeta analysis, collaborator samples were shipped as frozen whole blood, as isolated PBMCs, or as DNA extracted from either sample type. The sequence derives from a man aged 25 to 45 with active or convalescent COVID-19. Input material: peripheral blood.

CDR3 sequence: CASSPGTSGENEQFF. The bases read TGTGCCAGCAGTCCCGGGACTAGCGGGGAGAATGAGCAGTTCTTC. The chain is assembled from TRBV27 and TRBJ2-1; 13 bases in between match TRBD2. Germline trimming amounts to 5 bases on V and 7 bases on J, with 5 as the count of junction bases outside the gene matches. The CDR3 holds 15 amino acids from the cysteine to the phenylalanine. The DNA shown is the 45-base CDR3, in frame from base 1. Based on the germline V gene (reference sequence), the CDR1 and CDR2 sequences are MNHEY and SMNVEV.